This T cell receptor (beta chain) is drawn from a study of shared clonotypes between healthy human individuals. On the study more broadly: A couple of women and a few men aged 18 to 49 served as donors.

This CDR3 is 15 amino acids long. Trimming took off 5 bases at V and 0 bases at J, with 13 bases between the two ends. Germline-derived CDR1 and CDR2 are SGHTA and FQGNSA. With regard to this clone: Its matching antigen is unknown.

Study-wide results and limits: Donor scarcity curtailed the genetic and exposure-history diversity represented herein. Memory subsets generally showed lower estimated richness than naive subsets.

CD45RO-negative CD8 cells positively selected for CCR7 made up the naive population, which excluded terminally differentiated effector memory CD45RA+ cells. Template for every sorted-subset replicate PCR totaled about 200 ng DNA, about 30,000 T cell genomes. Generated by immunoSEQ multiplex PCR, the TCRdb table keeps only in-frame clones and is missing some. The sample records more than 2 million clones, around 93% being singletons. Sequenced sample: naive CD8+ T cells from PBMCs. The rearrangement links TRBV7-2 to TRBJ1-1; no clear D gene. The source of this sequence is a man between 18 and 35 years old in good health. Some clones in this sample may be carry-over from other donors' samples. This CDR3 is CASSPDQRMNTEAFF. In DNA, the CDR3 is TGTGCCAGCAGCCCAGACCAGAGGATGAACACTGAAGCTTTCTTT.